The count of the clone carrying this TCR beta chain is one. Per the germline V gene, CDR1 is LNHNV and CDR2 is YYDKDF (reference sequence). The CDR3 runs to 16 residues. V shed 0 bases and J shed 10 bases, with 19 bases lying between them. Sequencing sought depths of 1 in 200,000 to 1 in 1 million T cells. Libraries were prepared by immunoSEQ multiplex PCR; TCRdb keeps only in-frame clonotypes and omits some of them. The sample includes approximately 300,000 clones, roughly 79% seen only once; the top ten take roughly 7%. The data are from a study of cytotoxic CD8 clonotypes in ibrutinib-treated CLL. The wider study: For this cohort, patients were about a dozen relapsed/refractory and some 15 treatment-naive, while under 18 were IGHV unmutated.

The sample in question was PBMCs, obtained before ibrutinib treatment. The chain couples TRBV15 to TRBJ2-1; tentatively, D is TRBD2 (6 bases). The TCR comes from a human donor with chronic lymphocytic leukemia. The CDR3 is CATSRDMRGPKGEQFF. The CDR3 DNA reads TGTGCCACCAGCAGAGATATGCGGGGCCCGAAGGGAGAGCAGTTCTTC.